A single sample gave rise to the 6 T cell receptor beta chains below, sequenced in a study of OX40 agonist ivuxolimab in advanced cancers. TCRdb's table, derived via immunoSEQ multiplex PCR, lists solely in-frame clones and lacks some. The sample lists fewer than 80,000 clones, around 86% occurring once. Specimen: CD4+ or CD8+ T cells sorted from blood, collected in a trial of the OX40 agonist ivuxolimab. The receptors stem from an adult with an advanced solid tumor such as melanoma, head and neck, liver or kidney cancer.

This sequence joins TRBV4-2 and TRBJ1-2; perhaps TRBD1 as D (6 bases). Germline loops: CDR1 LGHNA, CDR2 YNFKEQ. CDR3 length equals 13 residues. Trimming cost V 5 bases and J 10 bases, with 17 bases left between them. CDR3 protein: CASSKTQGTHYTF. The CDR3 coding sequence is TGTGCCAGCAGCAAAACACAGGGAACCCACTACACCTTC.

This chain connects TRBV7-6 to TRBJ1-6; D is undetermined. Trimming cost V 7 bases and J 10 bases, with 8 bases left between them. This CDR3 spans 11 amino acids. CDR1 and CDR2 (germline): SGHVS, FNYEAQ. DNA of the CDR3: TGTGCCAGCAAATTCGGATCACCCCTCCACTTT. It codes for CASKFGSPLHF.

The genes are TRBV20-1 and TRBJ1-2; no definite D call. CDR1 is DFQATT and CDR2 is SNEGSKA in the germline V gene (reference sequence). Trimming removed 3 bases from V and 8 bases from J, with 10 bases in between. This CDR3 is built from 11 residues. The DNA of the CDR3 is TGCAGTGCTAGGAGAGGTGGGGGCTACACCTTC. Translated: CSARRGGGYTF.

There are a few counts of this clone. The J gene is TRBJ1-2, the V gene TRBV6-5; no firm D call. The CDR3 runs 14 residues. In germline, CDR1 is MNHEY, CDR2 SVGAGI. V was shortened by 2 bases and J by 3 bases, with 10 bases between the two germline ends. CDR3: CASSYGMGYYGYTF. CDR3 bases: TGTGCCAGCAGTTACGGTATGGGGTACTATGGCTACACCTTC.

The chain couples TRBV7-8 to TRBJ2-1; 11 bases map to TRBD2. Germline V gene data show CDR1 as SGHVS and CDR2 as FQNEAQ. The CDR3 spans 13 residues. DNA for the CDR3: TGTGCAAGTAGCGGGGGGGGTCGGGATGAGCAGTTCTTC. Protein sequence: CASSGGGRDEQFF.

This chain connects TRBV2 to TRBJ2-2; 7 bases agree with TRBD2. After removal of 0 bases from V and 3 bases from J, the junction contained 19 bases not matched to a gene. Germline V gives CDR1 SNHLY, CDR2 FYNNEI. The CDR3 is 21 amino acids. The DNA of the CDR3 is TGTGCCAGCAGTGAAGCGCCCAAGAAGTTCCGAGGTGGGGGGGACACCGGGGAGCTGTTTTTT. Protein sequence: CASSEAPKKFRGGGDTGELFF.